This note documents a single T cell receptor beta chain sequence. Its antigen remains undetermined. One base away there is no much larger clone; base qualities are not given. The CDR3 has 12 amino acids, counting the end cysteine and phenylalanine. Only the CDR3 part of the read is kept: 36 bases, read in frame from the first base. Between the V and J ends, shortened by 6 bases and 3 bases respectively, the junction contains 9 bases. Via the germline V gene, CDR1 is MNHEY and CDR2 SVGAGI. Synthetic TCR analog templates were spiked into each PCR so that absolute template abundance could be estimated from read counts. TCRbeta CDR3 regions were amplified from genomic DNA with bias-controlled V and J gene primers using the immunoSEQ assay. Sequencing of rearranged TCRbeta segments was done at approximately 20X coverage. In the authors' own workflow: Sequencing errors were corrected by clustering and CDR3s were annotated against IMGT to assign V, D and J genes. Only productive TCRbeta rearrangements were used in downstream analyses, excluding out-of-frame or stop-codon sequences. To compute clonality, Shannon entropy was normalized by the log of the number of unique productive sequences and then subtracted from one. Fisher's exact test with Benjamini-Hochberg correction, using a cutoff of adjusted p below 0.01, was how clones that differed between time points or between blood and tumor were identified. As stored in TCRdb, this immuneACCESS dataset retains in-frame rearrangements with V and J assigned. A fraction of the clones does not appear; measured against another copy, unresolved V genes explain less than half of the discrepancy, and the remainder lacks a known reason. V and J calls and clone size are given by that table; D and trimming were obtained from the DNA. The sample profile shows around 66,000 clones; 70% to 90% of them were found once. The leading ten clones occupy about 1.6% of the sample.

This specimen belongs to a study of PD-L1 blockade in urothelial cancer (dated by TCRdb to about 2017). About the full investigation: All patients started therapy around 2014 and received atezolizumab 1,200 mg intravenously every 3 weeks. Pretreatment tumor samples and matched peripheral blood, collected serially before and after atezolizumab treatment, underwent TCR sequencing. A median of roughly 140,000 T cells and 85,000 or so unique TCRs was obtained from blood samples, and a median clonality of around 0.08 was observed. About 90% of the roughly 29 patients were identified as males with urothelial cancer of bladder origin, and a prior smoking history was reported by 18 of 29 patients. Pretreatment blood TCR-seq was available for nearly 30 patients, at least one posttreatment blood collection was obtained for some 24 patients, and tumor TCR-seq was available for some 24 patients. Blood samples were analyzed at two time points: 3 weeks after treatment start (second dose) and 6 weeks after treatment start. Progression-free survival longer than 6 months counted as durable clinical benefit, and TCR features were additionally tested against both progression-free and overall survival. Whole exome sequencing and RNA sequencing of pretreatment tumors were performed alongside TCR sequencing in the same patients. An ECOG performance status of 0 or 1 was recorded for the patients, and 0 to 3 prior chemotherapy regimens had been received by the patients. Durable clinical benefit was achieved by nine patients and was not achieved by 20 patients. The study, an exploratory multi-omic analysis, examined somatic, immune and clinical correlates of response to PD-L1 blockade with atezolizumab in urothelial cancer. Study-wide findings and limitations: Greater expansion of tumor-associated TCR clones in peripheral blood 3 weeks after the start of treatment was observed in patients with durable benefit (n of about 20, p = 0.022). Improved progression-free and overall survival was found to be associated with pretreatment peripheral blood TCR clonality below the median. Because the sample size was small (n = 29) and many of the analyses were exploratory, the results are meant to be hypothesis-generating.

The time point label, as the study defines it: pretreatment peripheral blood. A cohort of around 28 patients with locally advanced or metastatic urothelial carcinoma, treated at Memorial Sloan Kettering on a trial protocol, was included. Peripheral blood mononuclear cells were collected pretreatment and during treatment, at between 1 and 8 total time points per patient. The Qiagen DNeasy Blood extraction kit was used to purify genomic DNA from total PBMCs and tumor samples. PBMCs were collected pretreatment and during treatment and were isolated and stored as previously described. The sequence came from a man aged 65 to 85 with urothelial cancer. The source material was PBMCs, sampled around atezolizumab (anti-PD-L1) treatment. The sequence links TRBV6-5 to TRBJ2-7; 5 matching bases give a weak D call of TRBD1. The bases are TGTGCCAGCAGGGACAACTACTACGAGCAGTACTTC. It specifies CASRDNYYEQYF.